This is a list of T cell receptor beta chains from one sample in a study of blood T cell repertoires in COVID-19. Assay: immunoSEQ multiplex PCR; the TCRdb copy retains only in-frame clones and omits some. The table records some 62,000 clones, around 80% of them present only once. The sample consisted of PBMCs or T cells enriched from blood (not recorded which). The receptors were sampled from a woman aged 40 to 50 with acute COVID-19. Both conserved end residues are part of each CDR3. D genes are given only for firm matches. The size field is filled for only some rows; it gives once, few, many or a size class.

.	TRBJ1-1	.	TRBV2	CATGRGEAFF	TGTGCCACGGGGAGGGGTGAAGCTTTCTTT
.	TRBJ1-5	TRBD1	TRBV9	CASSVGPGGDRPQHF	TGTGCCAGCAGCGTAGGGCCAGGGGGCGACCGGCCCCAGCATTTT
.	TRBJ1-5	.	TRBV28	CASSFVGSNQPQHF	TGTGCCAGCAGTTTTGTCGGTAGCAATCAGCCCCAGCATTTT
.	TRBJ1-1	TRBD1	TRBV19	CASSRPTGLDTEAFF	TGTGCCAGTAGTAGGCCGACAGGGTTGGACACTGAAGCTTTCTTT
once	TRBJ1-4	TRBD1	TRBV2	CASKTGTGNLVNEKLFF	TGTGCCAGCAAGACCGGGACAGGGAACCTTGTTAATGAAAAACTGTTTTTT
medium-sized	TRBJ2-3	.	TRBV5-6	CASSFERASTDTQYF	TGTGCCAGCAGCTTTGAGAGGGCGAGCACAGATACGCAGTATTTT
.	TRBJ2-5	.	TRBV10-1	CASSEGGGLGQETQYF	TGCGCCAGCTCCGAAGGGGGAGGGCTGGGCCAAGAGACCCAGTACTTC
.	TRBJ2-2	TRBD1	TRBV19	CASRRQGAANTGELFF	TGTGCCAGTAGGCGACAGGGGGCCGCGAACACCGGGGAGCTGTTTTTT
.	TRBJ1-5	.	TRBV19	CASRVGRNQPQHF	TGTGCCAGTAGGGTGGGGCGCAATCAGCCCCAGCATTTT
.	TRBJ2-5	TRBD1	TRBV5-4	CASSGTGEETQYF	TGTGCCAGCAGCGGTACAGGGGAAGAGACCCAGTACTTC